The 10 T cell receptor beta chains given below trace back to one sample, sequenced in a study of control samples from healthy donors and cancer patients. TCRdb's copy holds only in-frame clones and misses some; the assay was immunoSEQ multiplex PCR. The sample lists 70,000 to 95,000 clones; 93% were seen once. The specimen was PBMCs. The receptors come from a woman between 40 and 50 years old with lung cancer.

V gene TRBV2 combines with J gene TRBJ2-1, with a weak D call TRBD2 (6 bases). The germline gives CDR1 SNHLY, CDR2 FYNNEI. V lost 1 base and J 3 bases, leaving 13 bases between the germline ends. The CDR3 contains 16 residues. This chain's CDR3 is CASSEEAGINYNEQFF. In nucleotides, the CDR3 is TGTGCCAGCAGTGAAGAGGCGGGGATTAACTACAATGAGCAGTTCTTC.

This CDR3 is CASSLDRSDTQYF. The CDR3 bases are TGCGCCAGCAGCTTGGATCGTTCAGATACGCAGTATTTT. The chain employs TRBV5-1 and TRBJ2-3; D is unclear. The germline V gene has CDR1 SGHRS and CDR2 YFSETQ. The V end lost 0 bases, the J end lost 4 bases, and 6 bases lay between the germline ends. The CDR3 contains 13 residues.

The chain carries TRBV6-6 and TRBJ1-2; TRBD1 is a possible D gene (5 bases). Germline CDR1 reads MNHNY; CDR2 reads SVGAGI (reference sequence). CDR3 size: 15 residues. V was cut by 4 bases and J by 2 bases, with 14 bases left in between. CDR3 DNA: TGTGCCAGCAGTTCTGGGGGACGTACGAACTATGGCTACACCTTC. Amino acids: CASSSGGRTNYGYTF.

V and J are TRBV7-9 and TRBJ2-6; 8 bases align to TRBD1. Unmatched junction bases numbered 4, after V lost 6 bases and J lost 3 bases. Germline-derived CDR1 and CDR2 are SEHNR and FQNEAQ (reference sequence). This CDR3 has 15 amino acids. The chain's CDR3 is CASSSRGLGANVLTF. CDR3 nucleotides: TGTGCCAGCAGTTCCAGGGGGCTTGGGGCCAACGTCCTGACTTTC.

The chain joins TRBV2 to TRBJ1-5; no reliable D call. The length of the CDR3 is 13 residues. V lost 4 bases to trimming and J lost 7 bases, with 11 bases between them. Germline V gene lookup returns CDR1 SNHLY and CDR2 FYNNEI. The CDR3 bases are TGTGCCAGCAGTGTAGGGCTGATACAGCCCCAGCATTTT. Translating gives CASSVGLIQPQHF.

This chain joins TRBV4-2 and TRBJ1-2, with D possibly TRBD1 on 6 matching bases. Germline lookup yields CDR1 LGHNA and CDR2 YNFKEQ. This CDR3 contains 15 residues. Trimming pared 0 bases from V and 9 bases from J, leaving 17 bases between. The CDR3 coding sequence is TGTGCCAGCAGCCAAGACCAGGGGAGGTCTGAAAGCTACACCTTC. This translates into CASSQDQGRSESYTF.

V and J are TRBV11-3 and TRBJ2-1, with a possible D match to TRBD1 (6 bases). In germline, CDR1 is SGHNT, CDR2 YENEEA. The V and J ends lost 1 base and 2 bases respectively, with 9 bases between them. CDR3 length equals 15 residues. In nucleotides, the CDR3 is TGTGCCAGCAGCTTAGGGGACACTACCTACAATGAGCAGTTCTTC. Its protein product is CASSLGDTTYNEQFF.

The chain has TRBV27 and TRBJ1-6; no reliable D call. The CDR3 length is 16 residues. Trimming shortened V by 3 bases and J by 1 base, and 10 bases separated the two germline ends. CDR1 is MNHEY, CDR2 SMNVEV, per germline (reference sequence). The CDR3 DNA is TGTGCCAGCAGTTTTTTTCCATTATCCTATAATTCACCCCTCCACTTT. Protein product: CASSFFPLSYNSPLHF.

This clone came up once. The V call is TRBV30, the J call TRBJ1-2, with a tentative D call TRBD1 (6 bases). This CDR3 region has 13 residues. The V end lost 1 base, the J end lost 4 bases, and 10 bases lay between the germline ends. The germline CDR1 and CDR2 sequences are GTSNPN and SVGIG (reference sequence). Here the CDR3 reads CAWSEDSPYGYTF. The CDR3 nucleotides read TGTGCCTGGAGTGAGGACAGCCCCTATGGCTACACCTTC. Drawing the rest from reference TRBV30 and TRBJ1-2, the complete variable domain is SQTIHQWPATLVQPVGSPLSLECTVEGTSNPNLYWYRQAAGRGLQLLFYSVGIGQISSEVPQNLSASRPQDRQFILSSKKLLLSDSGFYLCAWSEDSPYGYTFGSGTRLTVV.

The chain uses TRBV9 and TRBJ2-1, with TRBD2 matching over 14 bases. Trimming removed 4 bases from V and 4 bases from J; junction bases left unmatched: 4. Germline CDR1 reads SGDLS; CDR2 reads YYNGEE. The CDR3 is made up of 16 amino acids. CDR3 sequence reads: CASSPGTSGGYNEQFF. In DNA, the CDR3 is TGTGCCAGCAGCCCGGGGACTAGCGGGGGATACAATGAGCAGTTCTTC.